The sequence of this T cell receptor beta chain was determined in a study of blood T cell repertoires in COVID-19. Original handling: Amplification from reference gene primers served as the basis for estimated nucleated cell counts. The table came from immunoSEQ multiplex PCR; TCRdb's copy has only in-frame clones and leaves some out. That table supplies the V and J calls and clone size; D and trimming were determined from the DNA. The sample lists around 240,000 clones, more than 70% seen once, with around 1.9% in the top ten. Participants, roughly 18 to 90 years old, spanned under 25 US areas. Germline V gene sequence: CDR1 SGHKS, CDR2 YYEKEE (reference sequence). This CDR3 has 16 amino acids. V lost 1 base, J lost 4 bases, and 8 bases stayed unmatched.

The origin of this receptor is a woman in her forties or fifties who had recovered from COVID-19. Sample: PBMCs or T cells enriched from blood (not recorded which). This chain joins TRBV5-5 and TRBJ1-2, with TRBD1 matching 9 bases. The DNA for the CDR3 is TGTGCCAGCAGCTTGACCGGGACAGGGTTTAGCTATGGCTACACCTTC. Amino acid sequence: CASSLTGTGFSYGYTF.